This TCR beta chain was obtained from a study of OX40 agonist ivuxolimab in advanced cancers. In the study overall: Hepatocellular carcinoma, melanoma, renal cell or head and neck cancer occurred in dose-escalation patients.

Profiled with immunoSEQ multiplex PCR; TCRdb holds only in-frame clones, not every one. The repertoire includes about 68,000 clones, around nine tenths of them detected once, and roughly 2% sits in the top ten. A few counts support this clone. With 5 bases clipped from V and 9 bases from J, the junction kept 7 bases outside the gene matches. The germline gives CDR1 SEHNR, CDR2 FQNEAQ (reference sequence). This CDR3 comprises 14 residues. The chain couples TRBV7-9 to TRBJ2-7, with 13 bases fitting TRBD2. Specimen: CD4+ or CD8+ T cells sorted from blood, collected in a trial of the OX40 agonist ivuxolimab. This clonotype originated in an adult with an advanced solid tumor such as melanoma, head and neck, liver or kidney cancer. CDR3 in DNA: TGTGCCAGCAGCCCGGGACTAGCGGGATTGGGGCAGTACTTC. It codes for CASSPGLAGLGQYF. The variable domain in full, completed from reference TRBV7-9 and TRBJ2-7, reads DTGVSQNPRHKITKRGQNVTFRCDPISEHNRLYWYRQTLGQGPEFLTYFQNEAQLEKSRLLSDRFSAERPKGSFSTLEIQRTEQGDSAMYLCASSPGLAGLGQYFGPGTRLTVT.